A single sample is the source of the 14 T cell receptor beta chains below, sequenced in a study of blood T cell repertoires in COVID-19. The method was immunoSEQ multiplex PCR; TCRdb's version includes in-frame clones alone and lacks a portion of them. This table has about 180,000 clones, roughly 81% appearing once. Sequencing used peripheral blood. The origin of the receptors is a woman aged 80 or older with COVID-19, enrolled during active disease.

V usage is TRBV5-1 and J usage is TRBJ1-1; D may be TRBD1 (6 bases). The CDR3 extends over 15 amino acids. CDR1 and CDR2 (germline): SGHRS, YFSETQ. Deletions cut 0 bases from V and 6 bases from J, with 15 bases between. CDR3 sequence (DNA): TGCGCCAGCAGCTTGGGGCCAGGGGTTTTAGCTGAAGCTTTCTTT. Its translation: CASSLGPGVLAEAFF.

This clone showed up just once. The chain uses TRBV7-9 and TRBJ2-2; D perhaps matches TRBD2 (7 bases). Germline V lookup: CDR1 SEHNR, CDR2 FQNEAQ (reference sequence). The CDR3 has 18 residues. The V and J ends lost 8 bases and 6 bases respectively, with 28 bases between them. CDR3 DNA sequence: TGTGCCAGCTCGGGGGGACTATACCCGGGGGCGTCCGCCGGGGAGCTGTTTTTT. Translating gives CASSGGLYPGASAGELFF.

This chain joins TRBV6-6 and TRBJ1-2, with D perhaps TRBD1 (5 bases). V was shortened by 6 bases and J by 3 bases, with 17 bases between the two germline ends. Germline V gene lookup returns CDR1 MNHNY and CDR2 SVGAGI (reference sequence). This CDR3 spans 15 amino acids. Here the CDR3 reads CASSYGRGSDYGYTF. The CDR3 nucleotides read TGTGCCAGCAGCTACGGTCGGGGGAGCGACTATGGCTACACCTTC.

This chain connects TRBV3-1 (or the pseudogene TRBV3-2) to TRBJ2-7, with a possible D match to TRBD1 (6 bases). Germline CDR1 and CDR2: LGHDT and YNNKEL (reference sequence). This CDR3 has 14 amino acids. Trimming took 0 bases from V and 6 from J, leaving 12 bases between them. This chain's CDR3 is CASSQDTLGGEQYF. In nucleotides, the CDR3 is TGTGCCAGCAGCCAAGATACCCTAGGGGGCGAGCAGTACTTC.

CDR3 residues: CASSVVSPEENTEAFF. The CDR3 DNA reads TGTGCCAGCAGCGTAGTCAGTCCAGAAGAGAACACTGAAGCTTTCTTT. This rearrangement joins TRBV9 to TRBJ1-1, with D unclear. The V and J ends lost 0 bases and 1 base respectively, with 13 bases between them. Looked up from germline, CDR1 is SGDLS and CDR2 is YYNGEE. The CDR3 runs to 16 residues.

The chain has TRBV5-6 and TRBJ2-1; D call uncertain. The CDR3 has 18 residues. Trimming left V 2 bases short and J 5 bases short, with 23 bases between. In germline, CDR1 is SGHDT, CDR2 YYEEEE. The CDR3 here is CASSLSKAMVIVNNEQFF. The CDR3 nucleotides read TGTGCCAGCAGCTTATCAAAAGCGATGGTAATCGTCAACAATGAGCAGTTCTTC.

This sequence joins TRBV19 and TRBJ2-2; unclear D gene. Trimming pared 5 bases from V and 8 bases from J, leaving 9 bases between. CDR1 LNHDA and CDR2 SQIVND come from the germline V gene (reference sequence). The CDR3 length is 12 residues. For the CDR3, the DNA is TGTGCCAGTAGTTATCCACAGGGGGAGCTGTTTTTT. Its translation: CASSYPQGELFF.

The chain links TRBV2 to TRBJ1-2; D not resolved. Germline CDR1 is SNHLY and CDR2 is FYNNEI. Trimming left V 5 bases short and J 4 bases short, with 14 bases between. The CDR3 spans 14 residues. CDR3 protein: CASSRDGGRYGYTF. Here the CDR3 DNA reads TGTGCCAGCAGTCGTGACGGAGGCCGCTATGGCTACACCTTC.

The V call is TRBV4-1, the J call TRBJ2-1; possible D gene TRBD2, 7 bases. The germline V and J ends were trimmed by 2 bases and 8 bases, with 13 bases remaining between them. This CDR3 contains 14 residues. Per the germline V gene, CDR1 is MGHRA and CDR2 is YSYEKL. CDR3 protein: CASSQRGGLDEQFF. CDR3 sequence (DNA): TGCGCCAGCAGCCAAAGGGGGGGGTTGGATGAGCAGTTCTTC.

J is TRBJ2-1 and V is TRBV28; TRBD2 matches 9 bases. The CDR3 runs to 16 residues. The V gene's germline CDR1 is MDHEN and CDR2 SYDVKM. J gave up 3 bases and V 7 bases, and 10 bases lay outside the gene matches. The CDR3 is CASNSLAGGNYNEQFF. In DNA, the CDR3 is TGTGCCAGCAATTCCCTGGCGGGAGGGAACTACAATGAGCAGTTCTTC.

This sequence joins TRBV14 and TRBJ1-4, with a tentative D call TRBD1 (6 bases). The V and J ends lost 8 bases and 5 bases respectively, with 9 bases between them. CDR1 is SGHDN and CDR2 is FVKESK in the germline V gene. This CDR3 region has 12 residues. CDR3 protein: CASSRGNEKLFF. The CDR3 DNA reads as TGTGCCAGCTCGAGGGGGAATGAAAAACTGTTTTTT. Full variable domain (outside the CDR3, taken from reference TRBV14 and TRBJ1-4): EAGVTQFPSHSVIEKGQTVTLRCDPISGHDNLYWYRRVMGKEIKFLLHFVKESKQDESGMPNNRFLAERTGGTYSTLKVQPAELEDSGVYFCASSRGNEKLFFGSGTQLSVL.

CDR3 bases: TGTGCCAGCAGCCTAACAGGGGTCGAGCGTGGCTACACCTTC. It specifies CASSLTGVERGYTF. The chain links TRBV6-5 to TRBJ1-2; 7 nucleotides agree with TRBD1. Germline CDR1 and CDR2: MNHEY and SVGAGI. The CDR3 extends over 14 amino acids. The V gene end was trimmed by 6 bases and the J gene end by 7 bases; junction bases not matched to a gene: 11.

V gene TRBV5-4 combines with J gene TRBJ2-3, with TRBD2 identical over 14 bases. The CDR3 runs 19 residues. The ends lost 0 bases at V and 1 base at J; junction bases unmatched: 7. CDR1 and CDR2 from the germline V gene are SGHNT and YYREEE (reference sequence). DNA of the CDR3: TGTGCCAGCAGCTTGGGGGGACTAGCGGGAGTTACAGGCACAGATACGCAGTATTTT. Residues: CASSLGGLAGVTGTDTQYF.

The chain couples TRBV7-2 to TRBJ2-5; 7 bases align to TRBD1. J lost 0 bases, V lost 5 bases, and 3 bases had no gene match. The CDR3 totals 14 residues. Germline assignment: CDR1 SGHTA and CDR2 FQGNSA. The CDR3 DNA reads as TGTGCCAGCAGCCCAGGGACAGACCAAGAGACCCAGTACTTC. This translates into CASSPGTDQETQYF.